A selection of T cell receptor beta chains follows, all from one sample in a study of T cell changes during pregnancy in multiple sclerosis. Profiled with immunoSEQ multiplex PCR; TCRdb holds only in-frame clones, not every one. Seen here are about 75,000 clones, more than 70% observed once, and the top ten hold roughly 0.9%. The sample was peripheral blood, taken in the first trimester of pregnancy. The receptors derive from a female donor in good health, enrolled as a control in a pregnancy study. Both conserved end residues are part of each CDR3. D genes are given only for firm matches. The size of a clone is reported for some rows only, either as once, few or many, or as a class for expanded clones.

j_gene: TRBJ1-4; abundance: .; d_gene: .; v_gene: TRBV18; CDR3aa: CASSRRGGSTNEKLFF; CDR3nt: TGTGCCAGCTCACGCCGCGGGGGCAGTACTAATGAAAAACTGTTTTTT
j_gene: TRBJ2-1; abundance: .; d_gene: TRBD2; v_gene: TRBV7-7; CDR3aa: CASSLGVLAGGPNEQFF; CDR3nt: TGTGCTAGCAGCTTAGGGGTATTGGCGGGAGGGCCCAATGAGCAGTTCTTC
j_gene: TRBJ2-7; abundance: .; d_gene: TRBD1; v_gene: TRBV13; CDR3aa: CASSGDSVTYEQYF; CDR3nt: TGTGCCAGCAGCGGGGACAGTGTCACCTACGAGCAGTACTTC
j_gene: TRBJ1-6; abundance: few; d_gene: TRBD1; v_gene: TRBV7-8; CDR3aa: CASSRGQENSPLHF; CDR3nt: TGTGCCAGCAGTCGGGGACAGGAGAATTCACCCCTCCACTTT
j_gene: TRBJ1-2; abundance: .; d_gene: .; v_gene: TRBV5-6; CDR3aa: CASSFPGHYGYTF; CDR3nt: TGTGCCAGCAGCTTCCCAGGGCACTATGGCTACACCTTC
j_gene: TRBJ2-5; abundance: .; d_gene: TRBD1; v_gene: TRBV7-2; CDR3aa: CASSYRGREETQYF; CDR3nt: TGTGCCAGCAGCTACAGGGGGCGGGAAGAGACCCAGTACTTC
j_gene: TRBJ2-1; abundance: .; d_gene: .; v_gene: TRBV7-8; CDR3aa: CASSFSGSRGNEQFF; CDR3nt: TGTGCCAGCAGCTTCTCGGGTAGCCGGGGCAATGAGCAGTTCTTC
j_gene: TRBJ2-2; abundance: .; d_gene: TRBD2; v_gene: TRBV29-1; CDR3aa: CSVERASGNTGELFF; CDR3nt: TGCAGCGTTGAAAGGGCTAGCGGGAACACCGGGGAGCTGTTTTTT
j_gene: TRBJ2-5; abundance: .; d_gene: TRBD1; v_gene: TRBV5-4; CDR3aa: CASSSKQGATQETQYF; CDR3nt: TGTGCCAGCAGTTCGAAACAGGGGGCGACACAAGAGACCCAGTACTTC
j_gene: TRBJ2-1; abundance: once; d_gene: TRBD2; v_gene: TRBV6-1; CDR3aa: CASSEVGGSSYNEQFF; CDR3nt: TGTGCCAGCAGTGAAGTAGGCGGGAGCTCCTACAATGAGCAGTTCTTC
j_gene: TRBJ1-4; abundance: few; d_gene: .; v_gene: TRBV7-9; CDR3aa: CASRASWEKLFF; CDR3nt: TGTGCCAGCAGGGCTTCCTGGGAAAAACTGTTTTTT
j_gene: TRBJ1-1; abundance: .; d_gene: TRBD1; v_gene: TRBV2; CDR3aa: CASSVQGERTEAFF; CDR3nt: TGTGCCAGCAGTGTGCAGGGGGAGAGGACTGAAGCTTTCTTT
j_gene: TRBJ2-2; abundance: .; d_gene: TRBD2; v_gene: TRBV4-3; CDR3aa: CASSRSSGSYTGELFF; CDR3nt: TGCGCCAGCAGCCGATCTAGCGGGAGTTACACCGGGGAGCTGTTTTTT
j_gene: TRBJ2-3; abundance: .; d_gene: .; v_gene: TRBV27; CDR3aa: CASSFGSTDTQYF; CDR3nt: TGTGCCAGCAGTTTTGGCAGCACAGATACGCAGTATTTT
j_gene: TRBJ1-6; abundance: .; d_gene: .; v_gene: TRBV2; CDR3aa: CAGAGASSSYNSPLHF; CDR3nt: TGTGCCGGAGCAGGGGCGTCTAGCTCCTATAATTCACCCCTCCACTTT
j_gene: TRBJ2-5; abundance: .; d_gene: TRBD1; v_gene: TRBV5-1; CDR3aa: CASSGTGETQYF; CDR3nt: TGCGCCAGCAGCGGGACAGGGGAGACCCAGTACTTC
j_gene: TRBJ2-1; abundance: .; d_gene: .; v_gene: TRBV27; CDR3aa: CASSFTAGDEQFF; CDR3nt: TGTGCCAGCAGTTTTACAGCAGGGGATGAGCAGTTCTTC
j_gene: TRBJ2-1; abundance: .; d_gene: TRBD1; v_gene: TRBV6-1; CDR3aa: CASSEGGNRGSYNEQFF; CDR3nt: TGTGCCAGCAGTGAAGGGGGAAACAGGGGCTCCTACAATGAGCAGTTCTTC
j_gene: TRBJ2-2; abundance: once; d_gene: TRBD2; v_gene: TRBV7-6; CDR3aa: CASSFTPPSGRATGELFF; CDR3nt: TGTGCCAGCAGCTTTACCCCTCCTAGCGGGAGGGCCACCGGGGAGCTGTTTTTT
j_gene: TRBJ1-2; abundance: once; d_gene: .; v_gene: TRBV5-1; CDR3aa: CASSRSGGGDGYTF; CDR3nt: TGCGCCAGCAGCCGGTCGGGGGGGGGAGACGGCTACACCTTC
j_gene: TRBJ1-5; abundance: .; d_gene: .; v_gene: TRBV16; CDR3aa: CASSLWAANVNQPQHF; CDR3nt: TGTGCCAGCAGCCTTTGGGCCGCGAACGTCAATCAGCCCCAGCATTTT
j_gene: TRBJ2-7; abundance: .; d_gene: .; v_gene: TRBV2; CDR3aa: CASSEEGSPGYEQYF; CDR3nt: TGTGCCAGCAGTGAAGAGGGCAGCCCGGGGTACGAGCAGTACTTC
j_gene: TRBJ2-3; abundance: few; d_gene: TRBD1; v_gene: TRBV9; CDR3aa: CASSFGQATDTQYF; CDR3nt: TGTGCCAGCAGCTTCGGACAGGCCACAGATACGCAGTATTTT
j_gene: TRBJ1-1; abundance: .; d_gene: TRBD1; v_gene: TRBV2; CDR3aa: CASSANRGSGTEAFF; CDR3nt: TGTGCCAGCAGCGCCAACAGGGGGAGTGGGACTGAAGCTTTCTTT
j_gene: TRBJ1-3; abundance: .; d_gene: .; v_gene: TRBV4-3; CDR3aa: CASSRTRSSGNTIYF; CDR3nt: TGCGCCAGCAGCCGGACACGATCCTCAGGAAACACCATATATTTT
j_gene: TRBJ2-7; abundance: once; d_gene: .; v_gene: TRBV11-3; CDR3aa: CASGKTGSYEQYF; CDR3nt: TGTGCCAGCGGCAAAACAGGTTCCTACGAGCAGTACTTC
j_gene: TRBJ1-2; abundance: few; d_gene: TRBD1; v_gene: TRBV5-4; CDR3aa: CASSLQGAYGYTF; CDR3nt: TGTGCCAGCAGCTTACAGGGGGCCTATGGCTACACCTTC
j_gene: TRBJ2-1; abundance: .; d_gene: .; v_gene: TRBV2; CDR3aa: CASSEAGAAADNEQFF; CDR3nt: TGTGCCAGCAGTGAAGCGGGAGCGGCGGCGGACAATGAGCAGTTCTTC
j_gene: TRBJ2-6; abundance: once; d_gene: .; v_gene: TRBV6-1; CDR3aa: CASSLLGSGANVLTF; CDR3nt: TGTGCCAGCAGCTTACTAGGCTCTGGGGCCAACGTCCTGACTTTC
j_gene: TRBJ2-1; abundance: .; d_gene: TRBD2; v_gene: TRBV9; CDR3aa: CASSVLAGVNEQFF; CDR3nt: TGTGCCAGCAGCGTACTAGCGGGAGTCAATGAGCAGTTCTTC
j_gene: TRBJ2-5; abundance: .; d_gene: .; v_gene: TRBV20-1; CDR3aa: CSPQAGETQYF; CDR3nt: TGCAGTCCCCAAGCCGGGGAGACCCAGTACTTC
j_gene: TRBJ1-1; abundance: few; d_gene: .; v_gene: TRBV5-1; CDR3aa: CASSLDGMNTEAFF; CDR3nt: TGCGCCAGCAGCTTGGACGGGATGAACACTGAAGCTTTCTTT
j_gene: TRBJ1-1; abundance: many; d_gene: .; v_gene: TRBV19; CDR3aa: CASSIGERSNTEAFF; CDR3nt: TGTGCCAGTAGTATTGGTGAGAGGTCGAACACTGAAGCTTTCTTT